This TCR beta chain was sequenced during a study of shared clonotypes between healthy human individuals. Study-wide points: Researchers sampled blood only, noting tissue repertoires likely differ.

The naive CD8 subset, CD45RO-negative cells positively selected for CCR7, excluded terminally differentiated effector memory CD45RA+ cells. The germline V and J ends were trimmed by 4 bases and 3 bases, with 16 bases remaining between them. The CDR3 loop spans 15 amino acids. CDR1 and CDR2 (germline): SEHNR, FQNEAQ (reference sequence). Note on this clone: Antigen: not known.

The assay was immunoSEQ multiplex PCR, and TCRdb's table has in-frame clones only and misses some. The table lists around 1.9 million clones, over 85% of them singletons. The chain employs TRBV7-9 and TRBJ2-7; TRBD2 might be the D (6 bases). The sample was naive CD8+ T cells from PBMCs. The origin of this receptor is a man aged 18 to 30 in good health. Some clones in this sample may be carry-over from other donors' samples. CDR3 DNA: TGTGCCAGCAGCTCACCGGGACTTGGTAGCTACGAGCAGTACTTC. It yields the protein CASSSPGLGSYEQYF.